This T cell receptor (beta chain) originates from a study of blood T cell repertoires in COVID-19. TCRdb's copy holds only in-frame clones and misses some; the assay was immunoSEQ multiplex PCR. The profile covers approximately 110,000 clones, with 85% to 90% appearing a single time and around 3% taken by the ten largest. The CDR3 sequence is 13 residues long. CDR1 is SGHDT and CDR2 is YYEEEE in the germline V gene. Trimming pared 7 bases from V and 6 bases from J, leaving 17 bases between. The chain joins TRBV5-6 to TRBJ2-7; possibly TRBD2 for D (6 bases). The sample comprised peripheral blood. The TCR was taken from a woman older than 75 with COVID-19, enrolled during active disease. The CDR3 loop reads CASGGISTPEQYF. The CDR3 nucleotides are TGTGCCAGCGGGGGGATCTCGACGCCCGAGCAGTACTTC.